Given below is one T cell receptor beta chain in context. Its cognate antigen is unknown. The record originates from a study of blood T cells in healthy people across ages. Study-wide findings and caveats: Estimated diversity that came from one million T cells was considered an underestimate. Per million T cells, the diversity of TCR beta decreased roughly linearly as age advanced.

The second PCR ran roughly 6 to 11 cycles with a sample-barcoded 5' primer and J-beta primers. MiXCR, run by TCRdb on the 5' RACE reads, gives a single entry per CDR3 protein. This sample has about 830,000 distinct CDR3 sequences, with 55% to 70% found just once. V was pared by 7 bases and J by 2 bases, with 14 bases between. The V gene's germline CDR1 is MNHEY and CDR2 SMNVEV (reference sequence). The length of the CDR3 is 14 residues. This TCR came from a man aged 30-40 years in good health. The gene calls are TRBV27 and TRBJ1-2; tentative D call: TRBD1 (5 bases). Sample: blood. CDR3 DNA sequence: TGTGCCAGCACCCCCGGGGGTTCCAACTATGGCTACACCTTC. Protein product: CASTPGGSNYGYTF.